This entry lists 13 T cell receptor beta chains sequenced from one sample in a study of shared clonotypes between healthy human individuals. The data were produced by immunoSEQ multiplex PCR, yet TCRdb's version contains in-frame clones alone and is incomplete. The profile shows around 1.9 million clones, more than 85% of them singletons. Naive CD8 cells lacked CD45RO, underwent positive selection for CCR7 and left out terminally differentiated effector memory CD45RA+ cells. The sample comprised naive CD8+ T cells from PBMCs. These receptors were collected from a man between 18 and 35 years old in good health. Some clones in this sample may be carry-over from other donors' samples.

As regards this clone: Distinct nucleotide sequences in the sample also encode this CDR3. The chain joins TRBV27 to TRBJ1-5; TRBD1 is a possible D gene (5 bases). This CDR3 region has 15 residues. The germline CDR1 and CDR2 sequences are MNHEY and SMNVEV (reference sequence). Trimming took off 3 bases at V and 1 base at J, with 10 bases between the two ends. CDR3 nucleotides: TGTGCCAGCAGTTTGGGGCCGGGGAGCAATCAGCCCCAGCATTTT. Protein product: CASSLGPGSNQPQHF.

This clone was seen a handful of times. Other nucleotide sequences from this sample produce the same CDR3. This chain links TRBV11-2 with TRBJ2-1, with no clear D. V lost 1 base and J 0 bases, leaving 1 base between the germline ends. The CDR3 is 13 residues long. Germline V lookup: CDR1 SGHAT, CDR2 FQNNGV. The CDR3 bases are TGTGCCAGCAGCTTAGTCTCCTACAATGAGCAGTTCTTC. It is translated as CASSLVSYNEQFF.

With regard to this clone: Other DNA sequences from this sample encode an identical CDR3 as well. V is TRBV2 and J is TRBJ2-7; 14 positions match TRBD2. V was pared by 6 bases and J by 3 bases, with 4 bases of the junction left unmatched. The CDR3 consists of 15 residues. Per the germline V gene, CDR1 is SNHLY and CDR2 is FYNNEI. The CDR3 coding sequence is TGTGCCAGCAGAGGGACTAGCGGGAGTATCTACGAGCAGTACTTC. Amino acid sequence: CASRGTSGSIYEQYF. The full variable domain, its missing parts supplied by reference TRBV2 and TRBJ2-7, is EPEVTQTPSHQVTQMGQEVILRCVPISNHLYFYWYRQILGQKVEFLVSFYNNEISEKSEIFDDQFSVERPDGSNFTLKIRSTKLEDSAMYFCASRGTSGSIYEQYFGPGTRLTVT.

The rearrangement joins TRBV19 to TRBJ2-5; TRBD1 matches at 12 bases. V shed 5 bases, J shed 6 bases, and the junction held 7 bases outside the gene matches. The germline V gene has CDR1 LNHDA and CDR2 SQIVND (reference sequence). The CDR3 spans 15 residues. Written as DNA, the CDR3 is TGTGCCAGTAGTGCCGGGACAGGGGGCACAAAGACCCAGTACTTC. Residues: CASSAGTGGTKTQYF.

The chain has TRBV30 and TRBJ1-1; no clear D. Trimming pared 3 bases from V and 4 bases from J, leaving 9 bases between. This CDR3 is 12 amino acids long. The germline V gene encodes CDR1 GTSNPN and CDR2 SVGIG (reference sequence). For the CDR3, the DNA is TGTGCCTGGAGAGGAGGAAGCACTGAAGCTTTCTTT. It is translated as CAWRGGSTEAFF.

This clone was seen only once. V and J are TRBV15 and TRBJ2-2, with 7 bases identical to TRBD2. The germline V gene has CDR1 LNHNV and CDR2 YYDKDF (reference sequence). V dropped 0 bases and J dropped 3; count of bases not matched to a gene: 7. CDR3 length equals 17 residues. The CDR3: CATSRDGGLADTGELFF. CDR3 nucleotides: TGTGCCACCAGCAGAGACGGGGGGTTGGCGGACACCGGGGAGCTGTTTTTT.

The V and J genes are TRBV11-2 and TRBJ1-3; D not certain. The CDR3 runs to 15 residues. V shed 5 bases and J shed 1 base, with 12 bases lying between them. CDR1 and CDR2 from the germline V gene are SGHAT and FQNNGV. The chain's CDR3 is CASSPSYGSGNTIYF. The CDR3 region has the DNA TGTGCCAGCAGCCCCAGCTACGGATCTGGAAACACCATATATTTT.

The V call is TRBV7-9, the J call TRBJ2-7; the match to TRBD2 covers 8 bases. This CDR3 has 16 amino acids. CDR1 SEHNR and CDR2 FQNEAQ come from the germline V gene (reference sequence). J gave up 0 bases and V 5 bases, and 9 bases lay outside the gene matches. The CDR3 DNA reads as TGTGCCAGCAGCCCAGACGCCGGGACTAGCTCCTACGAGCAGTACTTC. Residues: CASSPDAGTSSYEQYF.

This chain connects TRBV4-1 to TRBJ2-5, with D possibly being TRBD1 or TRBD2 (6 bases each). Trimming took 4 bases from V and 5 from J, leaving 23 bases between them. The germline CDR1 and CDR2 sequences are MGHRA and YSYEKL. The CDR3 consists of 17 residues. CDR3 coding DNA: TGCGCCAGCAGCCGTACGGGGAGAGTCCTAGGGGGGGAGACCCAGTACTTC. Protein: CASSRTGRVLGGETQYF.

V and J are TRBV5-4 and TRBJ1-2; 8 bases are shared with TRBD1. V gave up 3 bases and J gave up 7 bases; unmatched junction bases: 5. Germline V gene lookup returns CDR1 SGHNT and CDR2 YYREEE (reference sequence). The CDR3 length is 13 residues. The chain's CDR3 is CASSSHDRGGYTF. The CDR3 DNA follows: TGTGCCAGCAGCTCCCACGACAGGGGTGGCTACACCTTC. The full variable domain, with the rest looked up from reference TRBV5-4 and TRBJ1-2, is ETGVTQSPTHLIKTRGQQVTLRCSSQSGHNTVSWYQQALGQGPQFIFQYYREEENGRGNFPPRFSGLQFPNYSSELNVNALELDDSALYLCASSSHDRGGYTFGSGTRLTVV.

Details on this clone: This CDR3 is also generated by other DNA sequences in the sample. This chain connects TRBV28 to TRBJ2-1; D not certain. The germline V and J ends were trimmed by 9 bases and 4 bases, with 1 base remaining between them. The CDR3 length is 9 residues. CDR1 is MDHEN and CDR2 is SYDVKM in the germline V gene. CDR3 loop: CASYNEQFF. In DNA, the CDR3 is TGTGCCAGTTACAATGAGCAGTTCTTC. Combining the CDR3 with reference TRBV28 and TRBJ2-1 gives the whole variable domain DVKVTQSSRYLVKRTGEKVFLECVQDMDHENMFWYRQDPGLGLRLIYFSYDVKMKEKGDIPEGYSVSREKKERFSLILESASTNQTSMYLCASYNEQFFGPGTRLTVL.

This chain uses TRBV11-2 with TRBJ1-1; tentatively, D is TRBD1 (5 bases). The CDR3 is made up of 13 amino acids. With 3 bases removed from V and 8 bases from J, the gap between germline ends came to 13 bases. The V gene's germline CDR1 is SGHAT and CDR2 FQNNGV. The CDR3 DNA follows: TGTGCCAGCAGCTTGGAGCTCCGGGACGAAGCTTTCTTT. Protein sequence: CASSLELRDEAFF. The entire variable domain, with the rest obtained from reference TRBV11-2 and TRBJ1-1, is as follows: EAGVAQSPRYKIIEKRQSVAFWCNPISGHATLYWYQQILGQGPKLLIQFQNNGVVDDSQLPKDRFSAERLKGVDSTLKIQPAKLEDSAVYLCASSLELRDEAFFGQGTRLTVV.

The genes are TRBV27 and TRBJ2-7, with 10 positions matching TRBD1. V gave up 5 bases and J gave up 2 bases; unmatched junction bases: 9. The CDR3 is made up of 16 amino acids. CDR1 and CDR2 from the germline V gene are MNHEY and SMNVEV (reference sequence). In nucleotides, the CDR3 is TGTGCCAGCAGTCCCGCCTCCGGGACAGGGGCCTACGAGCAGTACTTC. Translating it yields CASSPASGTGAYEQYF.